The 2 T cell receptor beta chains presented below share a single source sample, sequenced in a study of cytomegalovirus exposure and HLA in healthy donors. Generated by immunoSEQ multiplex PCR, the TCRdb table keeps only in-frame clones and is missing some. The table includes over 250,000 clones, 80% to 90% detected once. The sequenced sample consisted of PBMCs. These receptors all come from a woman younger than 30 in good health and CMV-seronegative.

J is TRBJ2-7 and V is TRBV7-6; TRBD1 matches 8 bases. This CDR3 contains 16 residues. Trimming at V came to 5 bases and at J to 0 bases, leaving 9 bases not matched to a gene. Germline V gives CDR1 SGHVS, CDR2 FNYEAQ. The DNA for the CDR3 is TGTGCCAGCAGCCCTTCGTACGGACAGGGCTCCTACGAGCAGTACTTC. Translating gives CASSPSYGQGSYEQYF.

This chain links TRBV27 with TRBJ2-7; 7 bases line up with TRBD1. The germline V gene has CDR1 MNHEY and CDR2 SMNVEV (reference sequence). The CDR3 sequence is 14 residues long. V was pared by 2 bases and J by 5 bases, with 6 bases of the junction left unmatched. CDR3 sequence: CASSLNRGRNEQYF. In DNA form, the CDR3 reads TGTGCCAGCAGTTTAAACAGGGGAAGGAACGAGCAGTACTTC.